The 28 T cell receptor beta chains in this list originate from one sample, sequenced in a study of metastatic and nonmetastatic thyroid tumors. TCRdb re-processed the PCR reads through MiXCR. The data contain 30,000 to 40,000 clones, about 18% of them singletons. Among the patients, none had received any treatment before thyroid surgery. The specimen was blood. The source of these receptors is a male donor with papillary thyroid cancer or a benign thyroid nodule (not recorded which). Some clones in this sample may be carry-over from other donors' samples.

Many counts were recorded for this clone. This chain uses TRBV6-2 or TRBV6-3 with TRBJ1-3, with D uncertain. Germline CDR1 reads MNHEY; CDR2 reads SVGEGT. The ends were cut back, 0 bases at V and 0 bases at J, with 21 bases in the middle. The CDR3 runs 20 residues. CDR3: CASSYSKFAPGSGSGNTIYF. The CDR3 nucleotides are TGTGCCAGCAGTTACTCGAAATTTGCCCCGGGGTCAGGCTCTGGAAACACCATATATTTT.

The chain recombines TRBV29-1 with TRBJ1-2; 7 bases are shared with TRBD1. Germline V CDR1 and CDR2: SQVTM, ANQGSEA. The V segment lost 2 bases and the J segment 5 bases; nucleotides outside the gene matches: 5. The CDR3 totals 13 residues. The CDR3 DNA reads TGCAGCGTTGAAAGGGGGCCTAGGTATGGCTACACCTTC. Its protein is CSVERGPRYGYTF.

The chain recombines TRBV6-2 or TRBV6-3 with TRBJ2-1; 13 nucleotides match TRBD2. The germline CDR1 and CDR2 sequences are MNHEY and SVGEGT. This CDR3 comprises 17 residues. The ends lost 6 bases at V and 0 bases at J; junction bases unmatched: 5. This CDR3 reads CASRVGLAGASYNEQFF. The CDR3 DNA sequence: TGTGCCAGCAGAGTTGGACTAGCGGGAGCCTCCTACAATGAGCAGTTCTTC.

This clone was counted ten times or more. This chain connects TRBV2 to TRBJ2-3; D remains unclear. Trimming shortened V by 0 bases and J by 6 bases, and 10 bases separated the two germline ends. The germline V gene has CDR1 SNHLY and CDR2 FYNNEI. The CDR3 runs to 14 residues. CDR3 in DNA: TGTGCCAGCAGTGAAGCGGGCCTGGGGGATACGCAGTATTTT. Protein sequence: CASSEAGLGDTQYF. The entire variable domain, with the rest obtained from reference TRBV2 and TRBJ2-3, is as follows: EPEVTQTPSHQVTQMGQEVILRCVPISNHLYFYWYRQILGQKVEFLVSFYNNEISEKSEIFDDQFSVERPDGSNFTLKIRSTKLEDSAMYFCASSEAGLGDTQYFGPGTRLTVL.

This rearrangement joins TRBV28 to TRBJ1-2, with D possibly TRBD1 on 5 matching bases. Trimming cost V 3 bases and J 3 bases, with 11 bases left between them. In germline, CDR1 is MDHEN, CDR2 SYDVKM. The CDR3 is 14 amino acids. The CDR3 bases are TGTGCCAGCAGTTTTGGGGCAGGGCACTATGGCTACACCTTC. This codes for CASSFGAGHYGYTF.

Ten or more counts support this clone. The DNA of the CDR3 is TGTGCCTGGAGACTGCGGGCAGCCTACGAGCAGTACTTC. It encodes CAWRLRAAYEQYF. The chain combines TRBV30 with TRBJ2-7, with D maybe TRBD2 (5 bases). Germline loops: CDR1 GTSNPN, CDR2 SVGIG (reference sequence). Trimming pared 3 bases from V and 2 bases from J, leaving 11 bases between. This CDR3 has 13 residues.

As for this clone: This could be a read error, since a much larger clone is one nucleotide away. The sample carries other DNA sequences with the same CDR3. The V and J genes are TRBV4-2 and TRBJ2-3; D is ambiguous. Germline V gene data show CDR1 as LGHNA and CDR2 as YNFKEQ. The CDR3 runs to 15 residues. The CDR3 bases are TGTGCCAGCAGCCAAGACGGGTCCCGCACCGATACGCAGTATTTT. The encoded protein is CASSQDGSRTDTQYF.

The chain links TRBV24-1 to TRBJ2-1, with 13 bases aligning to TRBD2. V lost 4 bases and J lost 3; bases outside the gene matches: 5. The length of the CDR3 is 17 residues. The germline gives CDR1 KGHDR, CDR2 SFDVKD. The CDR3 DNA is TGTGCCACCAGTGACCACAGACTAGCGGGAGGCTACAATGAGCAGTTCTTC. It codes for CATSDHRLAGGYNEQFF.

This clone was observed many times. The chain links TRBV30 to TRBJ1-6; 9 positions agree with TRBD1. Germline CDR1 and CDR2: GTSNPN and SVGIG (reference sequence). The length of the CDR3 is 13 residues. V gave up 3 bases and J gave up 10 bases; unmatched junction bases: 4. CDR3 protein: CAWRGQGQSPLHF. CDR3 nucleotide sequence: TGTGCCTGGAGGGGACAGGGACAATCACCCCTCCACTTT.

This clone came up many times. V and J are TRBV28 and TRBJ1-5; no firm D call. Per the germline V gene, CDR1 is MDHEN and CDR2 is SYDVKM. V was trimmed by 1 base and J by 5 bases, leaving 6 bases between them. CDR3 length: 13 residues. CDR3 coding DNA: TGTGCCAGCAGTTTATTGTTGGATCAGCCCCAGCATTTT. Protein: CASSLLLDQPQHF. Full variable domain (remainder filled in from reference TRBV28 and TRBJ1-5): DVKVTQSSRYLVKRTGEKVFLECVQDMDHENMFWYRQDPGLGLRLIYFSYDVKMKEKGDIPEGYSVSREKKERFSLILESASTNQTSMYLCASSLLLDQPQHFGDGTRLSIL.

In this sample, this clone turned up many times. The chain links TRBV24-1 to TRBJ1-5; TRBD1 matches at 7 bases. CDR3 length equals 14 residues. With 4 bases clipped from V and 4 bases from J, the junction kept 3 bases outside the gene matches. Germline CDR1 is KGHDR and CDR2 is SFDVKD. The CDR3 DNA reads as TGTGCCACCAGTGACGGACAGGTTAATCAGCCCCAGCATTTT. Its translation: CATSDGQVNQPQHF.

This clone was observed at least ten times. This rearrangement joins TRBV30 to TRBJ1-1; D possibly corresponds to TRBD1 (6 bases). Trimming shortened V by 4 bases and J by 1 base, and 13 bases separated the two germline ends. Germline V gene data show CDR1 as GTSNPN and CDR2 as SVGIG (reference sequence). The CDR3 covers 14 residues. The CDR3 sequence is CAWTRGQPNTEAFF. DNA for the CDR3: TGTGCCTGGACCCGGGGGCAGCCGAACACTGAAGCTTTCTTT. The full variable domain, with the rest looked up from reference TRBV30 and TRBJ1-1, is SQTIHQWPATLVQPVGSPLSLECTVEGTSNPNLYWYRQAAGRGLQLLFYSVGIGQISSEVPQNLSASRPQDRQFILSSKKLLLSDSGFYLCAWTRGQPNTEAFFGQGTRLTVV.

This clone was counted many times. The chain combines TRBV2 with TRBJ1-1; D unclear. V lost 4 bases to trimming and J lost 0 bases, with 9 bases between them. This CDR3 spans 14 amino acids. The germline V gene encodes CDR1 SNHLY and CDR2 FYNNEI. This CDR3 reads CASSGTAMNTEAFF. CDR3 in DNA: TGTGCCAGCAGTGGGACTGCTATGAACACTGAAGCTTTCTTT.

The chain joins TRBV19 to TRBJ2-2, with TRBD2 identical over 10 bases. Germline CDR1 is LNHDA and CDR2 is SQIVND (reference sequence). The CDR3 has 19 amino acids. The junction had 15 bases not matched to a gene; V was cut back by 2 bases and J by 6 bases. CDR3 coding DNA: TGTGCCAGTAGTATATCGGCGGCCTTCGAAGCGGGAGGGCCCGGGGAGCTGTTTTTT. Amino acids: CASSISAAFEAGGPGELFF.

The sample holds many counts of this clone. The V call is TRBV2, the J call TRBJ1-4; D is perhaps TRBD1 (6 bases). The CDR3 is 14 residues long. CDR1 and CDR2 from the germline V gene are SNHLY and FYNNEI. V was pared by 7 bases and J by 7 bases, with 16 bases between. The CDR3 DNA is TGTGCCAGCACCGGGGATAGCAGGGGTGAAAAACTGTTTTTT. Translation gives CASTGDSRGEKLFF.

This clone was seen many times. The CDR3 coding sequence is TGTGCCAGCAGCTTGACGAATACGCAGTATTTT. Amino acid sequence: CASSLTNTQYF. This rearrangement joins TRBV7-9 to TRBJ2-3; D uncertain. CDR1 SEHNR and CDR2 FQNEAQ come from the germline V gene (reference sequence). The CDR3 totals 11 residues. Between the trimmed V and J ends, which lost 3 bases and 7 bases, there was a span of 5 bases.

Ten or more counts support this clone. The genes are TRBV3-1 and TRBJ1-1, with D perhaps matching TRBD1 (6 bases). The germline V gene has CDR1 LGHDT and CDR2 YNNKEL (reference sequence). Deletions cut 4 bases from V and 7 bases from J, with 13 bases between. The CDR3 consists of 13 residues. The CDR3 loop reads CASSPPGQIEAFF. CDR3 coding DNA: TGTGCCAGCAGCCCTCCGGGACAAATTGAAGCTTTCTTT. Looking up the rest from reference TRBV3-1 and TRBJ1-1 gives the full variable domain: DTAVSQTPKYLVTQMGNDKSIKCEQNLGHDTMYWYKQDSKKFLKIMFSYNNKELIINETVPNRFSPKSPDKAHLNLHINSLELGDSAVYFCASSPPGQIEAFFGQGTRLTVV.

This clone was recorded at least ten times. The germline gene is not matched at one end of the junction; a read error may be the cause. The CDR3: CASSPRTQETQYF. As DNA, the CDR3 is TGTGCTAGCAGCCCACGGACCCAGGAGACCCAGTACTTC. V usage is TRBV7-7 and J usage is TRBJ2-5; D not certain. This CDR3 region has 13 residues. The germline V gene has CDR1 SSHAT and CDR2 FNYEAQ (reference sequence).

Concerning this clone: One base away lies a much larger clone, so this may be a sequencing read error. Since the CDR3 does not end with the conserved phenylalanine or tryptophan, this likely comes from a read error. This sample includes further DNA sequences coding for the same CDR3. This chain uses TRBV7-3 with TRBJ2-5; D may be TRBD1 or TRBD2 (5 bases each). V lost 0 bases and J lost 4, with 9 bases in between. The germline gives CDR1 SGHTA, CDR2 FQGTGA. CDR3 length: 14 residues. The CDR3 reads CASSLTQGRETQYL. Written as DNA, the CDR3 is TGTGCCAGCAGCTTAACGCAGGGACGAGAGACCCAGTACCTC.

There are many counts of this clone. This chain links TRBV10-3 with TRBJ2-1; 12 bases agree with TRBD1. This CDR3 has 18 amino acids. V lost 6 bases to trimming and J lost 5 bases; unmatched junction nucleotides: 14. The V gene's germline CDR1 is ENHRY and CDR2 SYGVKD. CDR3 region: CAIRPGQGAGENNNEQFF. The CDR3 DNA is TGTGCCATCAGGCCGGGACAGGGGGCAGGGGAAAACAACAATGAGCAGTTCTTC.

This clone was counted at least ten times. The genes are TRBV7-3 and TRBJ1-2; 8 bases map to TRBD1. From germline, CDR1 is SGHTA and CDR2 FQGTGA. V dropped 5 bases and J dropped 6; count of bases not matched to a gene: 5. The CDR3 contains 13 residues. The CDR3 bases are TGTGCCAGCAGCCTAGACAGGGGAGATGGCTACACCTTC. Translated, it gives CASSLDRGDGYTF.

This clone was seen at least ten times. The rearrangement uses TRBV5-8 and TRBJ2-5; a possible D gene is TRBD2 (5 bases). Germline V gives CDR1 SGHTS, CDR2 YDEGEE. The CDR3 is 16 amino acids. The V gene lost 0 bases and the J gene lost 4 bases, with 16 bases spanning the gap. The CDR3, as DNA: TGTGCCAGCAGCTTGGCCTTAGTCAGGAGCGGAGAGACCCAGTACTTC. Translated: CASSLALVRSGETQYF.

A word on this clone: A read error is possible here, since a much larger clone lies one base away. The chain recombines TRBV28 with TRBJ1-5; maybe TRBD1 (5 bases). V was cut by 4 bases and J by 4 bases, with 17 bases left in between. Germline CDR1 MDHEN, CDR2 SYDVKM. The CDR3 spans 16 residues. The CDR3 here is CASSSARRGENQPQHF. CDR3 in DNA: TGTGCCAGCAGTTCGGCTAGGCGGGGGGAAAATCAGCCCCAGCATTTT. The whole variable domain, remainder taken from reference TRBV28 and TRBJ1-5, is DVKVTQSSRYLVKRTGEKVFLECVQDMDHENMFWYRQDPGLGLRLIYFSYDVKMKEKGDIPEGYSVSREKKERFSLILESASTNQTSMYLCASSSARRGENQPQHFGDGTRLSIL.

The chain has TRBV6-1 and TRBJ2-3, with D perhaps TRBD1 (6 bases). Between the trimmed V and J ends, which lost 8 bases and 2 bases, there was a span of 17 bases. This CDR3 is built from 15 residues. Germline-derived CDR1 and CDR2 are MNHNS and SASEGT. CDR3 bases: TGTGCCAGCGACCGGTTTGGGGGCCTCACAGATACGCAGTATTTT. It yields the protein CASDRFGGLTDTQYF.

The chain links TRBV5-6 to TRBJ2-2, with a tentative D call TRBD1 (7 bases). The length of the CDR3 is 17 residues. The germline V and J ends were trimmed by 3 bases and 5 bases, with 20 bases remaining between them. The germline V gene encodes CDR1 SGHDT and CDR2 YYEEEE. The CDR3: CASSWDSPRGRTGELFF. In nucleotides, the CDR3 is TGTGCCAGCAGCTGGGACAGCCCTCGAGGGAGGACCGGGGAGCTGTTTTTT. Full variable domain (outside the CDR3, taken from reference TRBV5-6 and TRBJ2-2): DAGVTQSPTHLIKTRGQQVTLRCSPKSGHDTVSWYQQALGQGPQFIFQYYEEEERQRGNFPDRFSGHQFPNYSSELNVNALLLGDSALYLCASSWDSPRGRTGELFFGEGSRLTVL.

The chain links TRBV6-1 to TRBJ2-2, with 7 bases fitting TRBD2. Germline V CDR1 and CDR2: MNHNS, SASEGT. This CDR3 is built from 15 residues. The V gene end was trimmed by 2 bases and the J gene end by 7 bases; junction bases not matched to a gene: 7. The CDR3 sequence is CASSEWGGISGELFF. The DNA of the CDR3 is TGTGCCAGCAGTGAATGGGGGGGTATTAGCGGGGAGCTGTTTTTT.

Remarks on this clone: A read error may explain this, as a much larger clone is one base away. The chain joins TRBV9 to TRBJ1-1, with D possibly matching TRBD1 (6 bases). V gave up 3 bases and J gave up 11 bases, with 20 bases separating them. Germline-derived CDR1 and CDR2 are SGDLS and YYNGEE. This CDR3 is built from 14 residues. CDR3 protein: CASSGGGLGAMAFF. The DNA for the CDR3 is TGTGCCAGCAGCGGCGGGGGTTTGGGGGCCATGGCTTTCTTT.

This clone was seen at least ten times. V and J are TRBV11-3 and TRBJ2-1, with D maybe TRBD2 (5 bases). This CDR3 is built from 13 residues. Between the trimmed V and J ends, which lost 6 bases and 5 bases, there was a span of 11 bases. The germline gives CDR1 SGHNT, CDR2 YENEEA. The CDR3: CASRSTGDNEQFF. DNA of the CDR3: TGTGCCAGCAGGTCTACCGGGGACAATGAGCAGTTCTTC. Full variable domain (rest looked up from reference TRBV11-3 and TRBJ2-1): EAGVVQSPRYKIIEKKQPVAFWCNPISGHNTLYWYLQNLGQGPELLIRYENEEAVDDSQLPKDRFSAERLKGVDSTLKIQPAELGDSAVYLCASRSTGDNEQFFGPGTRLTVL.